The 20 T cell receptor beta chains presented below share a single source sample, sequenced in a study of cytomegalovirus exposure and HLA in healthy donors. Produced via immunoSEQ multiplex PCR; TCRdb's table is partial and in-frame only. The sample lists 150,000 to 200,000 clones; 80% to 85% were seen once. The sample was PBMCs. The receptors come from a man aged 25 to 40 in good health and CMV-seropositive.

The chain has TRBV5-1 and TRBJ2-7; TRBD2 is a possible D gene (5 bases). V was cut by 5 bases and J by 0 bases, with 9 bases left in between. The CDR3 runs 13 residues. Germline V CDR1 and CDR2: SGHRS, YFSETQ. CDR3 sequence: CASSPEGSYEQYF. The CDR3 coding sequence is TGCGCCAGCAGTCCCGAGGGCTCCTACGAGCAGTACTTC.

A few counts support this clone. CDR3 nucleotides: TGTGCCAGCGCTCCTCTGGGACAGCTCCAAGAGACCCAGTACTTC. Translation gives CASAPLGQLQETQYF. The rearrangement links TRBV11-1 to TRBJ2-5; 7 bases map to TRBD1. J gave up 1 base and V 8 bases, and 10 bases lay outside the gene matches. The germline V gene encodes CDR1 SGHAT and CDR2 FQDESV (reference sequence). The CDR3 is 15 residues long. Full variable domain (remainder filled in from reference TRBV11-1 and TRBJ2-5): EAEVAQSPRYKITEKSQAVAFWCDPISGHATLYWYRQILGQGPELLVQFQDESVVDDSQLPKDRFSAERLKGVDSTLKIQPAELGDSAMYLCASAPLGQLQETQYFGPGTRLLVL.

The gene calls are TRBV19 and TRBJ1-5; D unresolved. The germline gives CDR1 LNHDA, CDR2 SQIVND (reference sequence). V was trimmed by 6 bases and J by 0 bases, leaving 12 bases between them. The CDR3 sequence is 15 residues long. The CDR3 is CASSLAESSNQPQHF. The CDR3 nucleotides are TGTGCCAGTAGCCTCGCGGAGTCTAGCAATCAGCCCCAGCATTTT.

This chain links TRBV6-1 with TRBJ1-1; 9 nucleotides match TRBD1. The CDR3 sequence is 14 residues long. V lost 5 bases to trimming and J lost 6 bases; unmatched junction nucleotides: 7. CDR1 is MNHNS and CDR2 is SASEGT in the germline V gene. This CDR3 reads CASSRDRELAEAFF. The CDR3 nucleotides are TGTGCCAGCAGTCGGGACAGGGAGTTAGCTGAAGCTTTCTTT.

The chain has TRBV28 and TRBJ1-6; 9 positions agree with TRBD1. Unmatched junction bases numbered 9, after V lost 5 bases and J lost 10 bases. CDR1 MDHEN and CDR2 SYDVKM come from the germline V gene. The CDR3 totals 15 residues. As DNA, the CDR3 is TGTGCCAGCAGTATACCGACAGGGGGTCGGTCACCCCTCCACTTT. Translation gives CASSIPTGGRSPLHF.

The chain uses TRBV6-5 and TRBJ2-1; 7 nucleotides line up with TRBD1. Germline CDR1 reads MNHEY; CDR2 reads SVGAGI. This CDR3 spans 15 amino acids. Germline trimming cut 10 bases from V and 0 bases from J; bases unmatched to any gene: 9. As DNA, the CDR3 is TGTGCCACACATCCCGGGACAGCCTCCTACAATGAGCAGTTCTTC. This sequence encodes CATHPGTASYNEQFF.

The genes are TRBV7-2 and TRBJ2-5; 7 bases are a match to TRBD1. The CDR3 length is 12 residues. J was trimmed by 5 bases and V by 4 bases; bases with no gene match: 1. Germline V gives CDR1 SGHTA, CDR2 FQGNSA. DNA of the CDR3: TGTGCCAGCAGCTCGACAGGGGAGACCCAGTACTTC. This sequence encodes CASSSTGETQYF.

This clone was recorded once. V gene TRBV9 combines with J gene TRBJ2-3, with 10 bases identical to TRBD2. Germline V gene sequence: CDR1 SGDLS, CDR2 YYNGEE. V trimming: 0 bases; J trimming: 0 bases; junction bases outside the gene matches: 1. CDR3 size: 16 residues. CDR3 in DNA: TGTGCCAGCAGCGTAGAAGCGGGGGGGAGCACAGATACGCAGTATTTT. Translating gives CASSVEAGGSTDTQYF.

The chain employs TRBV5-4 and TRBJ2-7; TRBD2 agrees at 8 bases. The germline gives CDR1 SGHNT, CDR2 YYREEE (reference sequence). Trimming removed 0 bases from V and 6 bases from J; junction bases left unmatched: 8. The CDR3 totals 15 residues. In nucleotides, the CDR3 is TGTGCCAGCAGCTTGGGTAGCGGGACCTCGGGCGAGCAGTACTTC. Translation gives CASSLGSGTSGEQYF. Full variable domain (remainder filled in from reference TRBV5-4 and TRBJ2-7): ETGVTQSPTHLIKTRGQQVTLRCSSQSGHNTVSWYQQALGQGPQFIFQYYREEENGRGNFPPRFSGLQFPNYSSELNVNALELDDSALYLCASSLGSGTSGEQYFGPGTRLTVT.

The CDR3 coding sequence is TGTGCCAGCAGGGCAGACTGGGGCGCGGATACGCAGTATTTT. It translates to CASRADWGADTQYF. The chain has TRBV6-5 and TRBJ2-3, with D tentatively TRBD1 (5 bases). The V end was cut by 6 bases, the J end by 6 bases, with 16 bases between. The CDR3 is made up of 14 amino acids. Germline assignment: CDR1 MNHEY and CDR2 SVGAGI.

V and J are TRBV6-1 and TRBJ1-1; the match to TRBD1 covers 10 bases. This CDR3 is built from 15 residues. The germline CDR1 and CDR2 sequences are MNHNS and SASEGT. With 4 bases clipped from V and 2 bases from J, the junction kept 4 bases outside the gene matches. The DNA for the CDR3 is TGTGCCAGCAGTGGGGACAGGGGAGTCAACACTGAAGCTTTCTTT. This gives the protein CASSGDRGVNTEAFF.

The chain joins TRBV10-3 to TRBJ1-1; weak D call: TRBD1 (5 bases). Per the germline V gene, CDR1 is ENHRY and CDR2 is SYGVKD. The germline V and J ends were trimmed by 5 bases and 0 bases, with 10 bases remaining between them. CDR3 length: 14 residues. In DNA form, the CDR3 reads TGTGCCATCAGTTCGACAGAGGTGAACACTGAAGCTTTCTTT. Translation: CAISSTEVNTEAFF.

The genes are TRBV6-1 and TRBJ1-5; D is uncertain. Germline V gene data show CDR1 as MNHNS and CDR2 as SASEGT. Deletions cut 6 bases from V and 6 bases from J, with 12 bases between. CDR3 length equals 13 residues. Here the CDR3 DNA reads TGTGCCAGCAGCCCCAGAGGGAGTCAGCCCCAGCATTTT. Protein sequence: CASSPRGSQPQHF.

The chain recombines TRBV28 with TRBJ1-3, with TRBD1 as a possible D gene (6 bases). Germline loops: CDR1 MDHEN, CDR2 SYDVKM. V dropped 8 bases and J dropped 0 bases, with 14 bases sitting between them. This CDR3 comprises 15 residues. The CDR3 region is CASGSGGSSGNTIYF. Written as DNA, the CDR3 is TGTGCCAGCGGCAGTGGGGGCAGCTCTGGAAACACCATATATTTT.

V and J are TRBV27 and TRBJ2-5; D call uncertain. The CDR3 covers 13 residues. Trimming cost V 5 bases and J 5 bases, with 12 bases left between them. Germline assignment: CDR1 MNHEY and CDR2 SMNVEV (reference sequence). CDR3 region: CASSSRGWETQYF. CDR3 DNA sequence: TGTGCCAGCAGTAGCAGAGGTTGGGAGACCCAGTACTTC.

The CDR3 DNA sequence: TGTGCCAGCAGCCGCGGCACAGGGGTTTGGATCGGGGAGCTGTTTTTT. It specifies CASSRGTGVWIGELFF. This rearrangement joins TRBV27 to TRBJ2-2, with TRBD1 matching over 7 bases. J was trimmed by 7 bases and V by 6 bases; bases with no gene match: 14. The CDR3 has 16 amino acids. CDR1 is MNHEY, CDR2 SMNVEV, per germline (reference sequence).

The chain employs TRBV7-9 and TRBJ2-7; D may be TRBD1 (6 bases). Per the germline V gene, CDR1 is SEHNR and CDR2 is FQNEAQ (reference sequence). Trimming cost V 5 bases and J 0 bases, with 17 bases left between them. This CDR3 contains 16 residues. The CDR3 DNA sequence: TGTGCCAGCAGCCCCTTTCTCCGGACAGCCTCCTACGAGCAGTACTTC. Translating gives CASSPFLRTASYEQYF.

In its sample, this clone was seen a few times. The DNA for the CDR3 is TGTGCCAGTAGATTCGGCGGGGGACAGCCCCAGCATTTT. Encoded protein: CASRFGGGQPQHF. The rearrangement uses TRBV19 and TRBJ1-5; possibly TRBD1 for D (5 bases). CDR3 length: 13 residues. Trimming removed 6 bases from V and 7 bases from J, with 13 bases in between. The germline V gene encodes CDR1 LNHDA and CDR2 SQIVND (reference sequence).

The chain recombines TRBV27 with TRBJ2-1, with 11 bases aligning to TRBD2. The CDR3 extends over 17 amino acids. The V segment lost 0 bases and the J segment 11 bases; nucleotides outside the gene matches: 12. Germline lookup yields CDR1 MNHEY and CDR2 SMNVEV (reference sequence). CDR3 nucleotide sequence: TGTGCCAGCAGTTTATCCGCCGGGACTAGCGGTTCAATTAAGCAGTTCTTC. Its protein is CASSLSAGTSGSIKQFF.

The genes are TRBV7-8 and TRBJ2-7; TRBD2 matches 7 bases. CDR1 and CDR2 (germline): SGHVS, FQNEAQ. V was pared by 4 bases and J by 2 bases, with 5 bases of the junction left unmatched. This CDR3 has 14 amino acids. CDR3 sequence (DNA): TGTGCCAGCAGCTCCTTAGCGGGTGCCTACGAGCAGTACTTC. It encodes CASSSLAGAYEQYF.